What follows are 29 T cell receptor delta chains derived from one specimen sequenced in a study of gamma-delta T cells after stem cell transplantation. TCRdb fed the RT-PCR reads into CATT to redo clone calling. The sample shows more than 2,000 delta-chain clones, roughly 2% of them seen only once. What was sequenced was gamma-delta T cells. The receptors shown here come from a human donor. It is not recorded whose cells these are; they may come from a transplant donor.

This clone came up a few times. TCRdb's entry gives the protein of a much larger clone, which mismatches this DNA's translation at residue 10, likely from a read error; the protein reported here is translated from the DNA. The rearrangement joins TRDV2 to TRDJ1; 8 nucleotides line up with TRDD3. Germline V gene data show CDR1 as GEAIGNYY and CDR2 as EKD. With V trimmed by 0 bases and J by 0 bases, 8 bases remained unmatched. CDR3 length: 17 residues. CDR3 in DNA: TGTGCCTGTGACACCGTTACTGGGGGGCCCTACACCGATAAACTCATCTTT. Its protein product is CACDTVTGGPYTDKLIF.

This clone was seen a few times. TCRdb's protein, taken from a much larger clone, differs from this DNA's translation at residue 3, likely owing to a read error; the protein displayed comes from the DNA. The chain combines TRDV2 with TRDJ1; 8 nucleotides align to TRDD3. From germline, CDR1 is GEAIGNYY and CDR2 EKD. The CDR3 is 18 amino acids. The CDR3, as DNA: TGTGCCCGTGACCCGGTACTGGGGGTGGAGGAATACACCGATAAACTCATCTTT. Translating gives CARDPVLGVEEYTDKLIF.

This clone was observed a handful of times. A far larger clone is just one base off, so this is likely a read error. The V and J genes are TRDV2 and TRDJ3; D perhaps matches TRDD3 (6 bases). CDR3 length: 21 residues. V was shortened by 2 bases and J by 2 bases, with 24 bases between the two germline ends. From germline, CDR1 is GEAIGNYY and CDR2 EKD. CDR3 sequence reads: CACDMMGDGGEDPWDTRQMFF. For the CDR3, the DNA is TGTGCCTGTGACATGATGGGAGACGGGGGAGAGGATCCCTGGGACACCCGACAGATGTTTTTC.

As for this clone: This likely reflects a read error, since a far larger clone is one base away. Other DNA sequences from this sample encode an identical CDR3 as well. The rearrangement joins TRDV2 to TRDJ1; 8 nucleotides agree with TRDD3. This CDR3 is 17 amino acids long. CDR1 GEAIGNYY and CDR2 EKD come from the germline V gene. This chain's CDR3 is CACDTVWGNEYTDKLIF. CDR3 bases: TGTGCCTGTGACACCGTCTGGGGGAACGAGTACACTGATAAACTCATCTTT.

This clone was seen more than once but under ten times. This DNA translates differently at residue 9 from the TCRdb protein, which is that of a much larger clone; a read error is likely, and the protein shown is the DNA's own translation. V and J are TRDV2 and TRDJ1; D gene uncertain. Germline CDR1 reads GEAIGNYY; CDR2 reads EKD. The CDR3 length is 14 residues. CDR3 bases: TGTGCCTGTGACACCGTCGGGGCCCCCGATAGACTCATCTTT. Protein product: CACDTVGAPDRLIF.

There are a few counts of this clone. TCRdb's entry gives the protein of a much larger clone, which mismatches this DNA's translation at residue 13, likely from a read error; the protein reported here is translated from the DNA. The gene calls are TRDV2 and TRDJ1; D unclear. Per the germline V gene, CDR1 is GEAIGNYY and CDR2 is EKD. The length of the CDR3 is 15 residues. In DNA, the CDR3 is TGTGCCTGTGACACCGCTGAGCGGTACACCGATAAATTCATCTTT. Protein sequence: CACDTAERYTDKFIF.

As concerns this clone: The protein held in TCRdb is that of a much larger clone and does not match this DNA's translation at residue 11, likely because of a read error; the protein shown is translated from the DNA. V usage is TRDV2 and J usage is TRDJ1, with TRDD3 matching over 11 bases. Per germline, CDR1 GEAIGNYY and CDR2 EKD. CDR3 length: 17 residues. V shed 3 bases and J 1 base; nucleotides not matched to a gene: 9. CDR3 loop: CACDPILGDRCTDKLIF. The CDR3 DNA sequence: TGTGCCTGTGACCCAATACTGGGGGATAGGTGCACCGATAAACTCATCTTT.

A note on this clone: The protein here is the DNA translation, as the TCRdb protein differs from it at residue 14. The chain has TRDV1 and TRDJ1; 8 bases line up with TRDD2. The CDR3 contains 22 residues. The junction had 23 bases not matched to a gene; V was cut back by 1 base and J by 1 base. Germline lookup yields CDR1 TSWWSYY and CDR2 QGS. DNA for the CDR3: TGTGCTCTTGGGGAACCCTCTTCCTACCTGCTAGTACTGAGGATCTTCACCGATAAACTCATCTTT. It specifies CALGEPSSYLLVLRIFTDKLIF.

Of note for this clone: This DNA's translation differs at residue 9 from TCRdb's protein, which comes from a much larger clone; a read error is likely, and the protein shown is translated from the DNA. The V call is TRDV1, the J call TRDJ1, with D tentatively TRDD3 (5 bases). CDR3 length equals 18 residues. Trimming stripped 3 bases from V and 0 bases from J, with 20 bases between. Looked up from germline, CDR1 is TSWWSYY and CDR2 is QGS. This chain's CDR3 is CALGDSTKCGEYTDKLIF. DNA of the CDR3: TGTGCTCTTGGGGACAGTACCAAGTGCGGGGAGTACACCGATAAACTCATCTTT.

Note on this clone: A far more abundant clone sits one base away, making this likely a read error. This same CDR3 is encoded by further DNA sequences in the sample. This sequence joins TRDV2 and TRDJ3, with 8 bases lining up with TRDD3. The CDR3 is 22 residues long. Germline CDR1 GEAIGNYY, CDR2 EKD. The CDR3 reads CACDTWSGDTDYRPWDTRQMFF. The CDR3 nucleotides read TGTGCCTGTGACACCTGGAGTGGGGATACCGACTACCGTCCCTGGGACACCCGACAAATGTTTTTC.

This clone was seen a handful of times. It differs at one base from a far larger clone, so likely a read error. The chain uses TRDV2 and TRDJ1, with TRDD3 matching over 11 bases. This CDR3 is built from 14 residues. The V gene end was trimmed by 3 bases and the J gene end by 7 bases; junction bases not matched to a gene: 6. Germline V gene lookup returns CDR1 GEAIGNYY and CDR2 EKD. This CDR3 is CACDQLGDIAKLIF. The CDR3 region has the DNA TGTGCCTGTGACCAACTGGGGGATATCGCTAAACTCATCTTT.

The chain carries TRDV2 and TRDJ1; 8 nucleotides align to TRDD3. Germline V lookup: CDR1 GEAIGNYY, CDR2 EKD. The ends lost 0 bases at V and 0 bases at J; junction bases unmatched: 11. CDR3 length: 18 amino acids. The CDR3 here is CACDTVLGVEEYTDKLIF. The CDR3 coding sequence is TGTGCCTGTGACACCGTACTGGGGGTGGAGGAATACACCGATAAACTCATCTTT.

As for this clone: The TCRdb protein, from a much larger clone, departs from this DNA's translation at residue 13, likely by read error; the protein shown derives from the DNA. V is TRDV2 and J is TRDJ3; TRDD3 agrees at 8 bases. Germline V lookup: CDR1 GEAIGNYY, CDR2 EKD. The CDR3 runs 18 residues. As DNA, the CDR3 is TGTGCCTGTGACAGCTGGGGGAACGACCCCCGGGACGCCCGACAGATGTTTTTC. Amino acids: CACDSWGNDPRDARQMFF.

This clone turned up a few times. This likely traces to a read error, being one base from a far larger clone. Other DNA sequences in this sample translate to the same CDR3. The chain links TRDV2 to TRDJ1; 11 bases agree with TRDD3. CDR1 and CDR2 (germline): GEAIGNYY, EKD. The V and J ends lost 1 base and 3 bases, in that order; junction bases with no gene match: 9. The CDR3 length is 17 residues. The CDR3 region is CACDTVGGGYAPDKLIF. CDR3 nucleotides: TGTGCCTGTGACACAGTGGGTGGGGGATACGCACCCGATAAACTCATCTTT.

This clone occurred a few times. TCRdb has a much larger clone's protein, which differs at residue 17 from the translation of this DNA, likely because of a read error; what is shown is the protein translated from the DNA. This chain uses TRDV2 with TRDJ1; 9 bases align to TRDD3. Looked up from germline, CDR1 is GEAIGNYY and CDR2 is EKD. The CDR3 totals 19 residues. This CDR3 is CACDTLRTGGEQYTDKPIF. As DNA, the CDR3 is TGTGCCTGTGACACTCTCCGTACTGGGGGAGAGCAGTACACCGATAAACCCATCTTT.

This clone appeared a few times. TCRdb's protein, taken from a much larger clone, differs from this DNA's translation at residue 6, likely owing to a read error; the protein displayed comes from the DNA. This chain connects TRDV2 to TRDJ1, with 9 bases aligning to TRDD3. The V and J ends lost 4 bases and 1 base, in that order; junction bases with no gene match: 6. The germline V gene has CDR1 GEAIGNYY and CDR2 EKD. The CDR3 totals 15 residues. The chain's CDR3 is CACDSRGIPTDKLIF. The CDR3 region has the DNA TGTGCCTGTGATAGCCGGGGGATACCCACCGATAAACTCATCTTT.

Remarks on this clone: The protein that TCRdb holds for this DNA derives from a much larger clone and differs from the translated DNA at residue 11, which likely indicates a read error; the protein shown here is translated from the DNA. The V gene is TRDV1, the J gene TRDJ1, with unresolved D. CDR1 and CDR2 from the germline V gene are TSWWSYY and QGS. With 3 bases removed from V and 0 bases from J, the gap between germline ends came to 20 bases. The CDR3 is 18 amino acids. CDR3 sequence (DNA): TGTGCTCTTGGGGACAGTACCAAGGGCGGGGTGTACACCGATAAACTCATCTTT. Translated, it gives CALGDSTKGGVYTDKLIF.

This clone was observed a handful of times. TCRdb shows a much larger clone's protein in place of this DNA's translation, and the two differ at residue 14, likely through a read error; the protein shown is translated from the DNA. V gene TRDV2 combines with J gene TRDJ1; TRDD3 agrees at 9 bases. CDR3 length equals 18 residues. Germline lookup yields CDR1 GEAIGNYY and CDR2 EKD. The CDR3 protein is CACDTLMGIRGDTNKLIF. The CDR3 DNA reads TGTGCCTGTGACACCCTGATGGGGATACGCGGGGACACCAATAAACTCATCTTT.

With respect to this clone: It differs at one base from a far larger clone, so likely a read error. This chain joins TRDV2 and TRDJ1, with 7 positions matching TRDD3. The CDR3 runs 21 residues. The germline V gene encodes CDR1 GEAIGNYY and CDR2 EKD. Germline trimming cut 0 bases from V and 0 bases from J; bases unmatched to any gene: 21. In DNA form, the CDR3 reads TGTGCCTGTGACACCGTGGATCCCTTTGGTGGGGGACCTCCCTACACCGATAAACTCATCTTT. This gives the protein CACDTVDPFGGGPPYTDKLIF.

This clone was observed a few times. The protein that TCRdb holds for this DNA derives from a much larger clone and differs from the translated DNA at residue 12, which likely indicates a read error; the protein shown here is translated from the DNA. The V call is TRDV2, the J call TRDJ1; TRDD3 aligns across 7 bases. Trimming removed 4 bases from V and 7 bases from J; junction bases left unmatched: 17. The V gene's germline CDR1 is GEAIGNYY and CDR2 EKD. The CDR3 consists of 16 residues. The CDR3 region is CACEVLGIPQGAKLIF. The CDR3 coding sequence is TGTGCCTGTGAAGTACTGGGGATCCCCCAGGGCGCTAAACTCATCTTT.

This clone is deemed large. Different DNA sequences within this sample yield the same CDR3. The CDR3 loop reads CACDALLGDTQGPYTDKLIF. For the CDR3, the DNA is TGTGCCTGTGACGCCTTACTGGGGGATACGCAAGGGCCCTACACCGATAAACTCATCTTT. The rearrangement links TRDV2 to TRDJ1; TRDD3 matches at 13 bases. Germline V gene data show CDR1 as GEAIGNYY and CDR2 as EKD. The CDR3 runs 20 residues. V was pared by 3 bases and J by 0 bases, with 15 bases of the junction left unmatched.

On this clone: A junction boundary mismatches the germline segment, possibly from a read error. The CDR3 protein is CACGTVLGVPEGLIF. For the CDR3, the DNA is TGTGCCTGTGGCACCGTACTGGGGGTCCCTGAGGGACTCATCTTT. This chain connects TRDV2 to TRDJ1, with TRDD3 identical over 8 bases. Germline-derived CDR1 and CDR2 are GEAIGNYY and EKD. This CDR3 contains 15 residues.

In the case of this clone: The TCRdb record carries a much larger clone's protein, which differs from this DNA's translation at residue 12; a read error is the likely cause, and the protein listed here is the DNA translation. The rearrangement joins TRDV2 to TRDJ1; D might be TRDD3 (6 bases). Germline lookup yields CDR1 GEAIGNYY and CDR2 EKD. The CDR3 runs to 15 residues. The DNA for the CDR3 is TGTGCCTGTGACACGCTGGGGACCAAGATGGATAGACTCATCTTT. The encoded protein is CACDTLGTKMDRLIF.

A remark on this clone: Since a far larger clone is one base different, this is likely a read error. The chain recombines TRDV1 with TRDJ1; 7 nucleotides line up with TRDD3. The CDR3 length is 20 residues. Trimming at V came to 3 bases and at J to 4 bases, leaving 23 bases not matched to a gene. The germline V gene encodes CDR1 TSWWSYY and CDR2 QGS. The CDR3: CALGDPRSFACWGPHDKLIF. The CDR3 nucleotides are TGTGCTCTTGGGGATCCGCGTTCCTTCGCCTGCTGGGGGCCCCACGATAAACTCATCTTT.

Points on this clone: The mismatch at residue 6 between this DNA's translation and the TCRdb protein of a much larger clone likely reflects a read error; the protein shown is translated from the DNA. The chain has TRDV2 and TRDJ1; 9 bases align to TRDD3. The germline V gene has CDR1 GEAIGNYY and CDR2 EKD. This CDR3 is built from 19 residues. With V trimmed by 4 bases and J by 0 bases, 17 bases remained unmatched. The CDR3 sequence: CACEPAGDTKGRDTDKLIF. The CDR3 coding sequence is TGTGCCTGTGAGCCCGCGGGGGATACCAAAGGTAGAGACACCGATAAACTCATCTTT.

For this clone: The likely explanation is a read error, given a far larger clone one base away. Other DNA sequences from this sample encode an identical CDR3 as well. V and J are TRDV2 and TRDJ1; no definite D call. This CDR3 has 14 amino acids. In germline, CDR1 is GEAIGNYY, CDR2 EKD. CDR3 sequence (DNA): TGTGCCTGTGACACCGTCGGAGCCCTCGATAGACTCATCTTT. Its translation is CACDTVGALDRLIF.

This clone has just a few counts. This likely traces to a read error, being one base from a far larger clone. The sample contains more than one DNA sequence encoding this CDR3. The CDR3: CACDLLGGYPYTDKLIF. The CDR3 region has the DNA TGTGCCTGTGACCTCCTGGGGGGATATCCCTACACCGATAAACTCATCTTT. J is TRDJ1 and V is TRDV2; 8 positions match TRDD3. With 3 bases clipped from V and 0 bases from J, the junction kept 11 bases outside the gene matches. Germline V gene sequence: CDR1 GEAIGNYY, CDR2 EKD. CDR3 length: 17 amino acids.

This clone was seen a handful of times. It differs at one base from a far larger clone, so likely a read error. Within the sample, other DNA sequences also encode this same CDR3. V usage is TRDV2 and J usage is TRDJ3, with 8 nucleotides matching TRDD3. The CDR3 covers 21 residues. CDR1 is GEAIGNYY, CDR2 EKD, per germline. Trimming took 0 bases from V and 1 from J; bases not matched to a gene: 13. CDR3 sequence (DNA): TGTGCCTGTGACACCGCGGGGCTCTGGGGGAGCCCTTCCTGGGACACCCGACAGATGTTTTTC. Amino acid sequence: CACDTAGLWGSPSWDTRQMFF.

In the case of this clone: The protein in TCRdb stems from a much larger clone and differs at residue 4 from this DNA's translation, likely a read error; here the protein is translated from the DNA. The genes are TRDV2 and TRDJ1; 12 bases line up with TRDD3. The CDR3 runs 22 residues. The germline CDR1 and CDR2 sequences are GEAIGNYY and EKD. CDR3 sequence reads: CACGTADPPLLWGIRQRDKLIF. CDR3 in DNA: TGTGCCTGTGGCACCGCCGACCCCCCCCTCCTCTGGGGGATACGCCAGAGGGATAAACTCATCTTT.